The text below deals with one TCR beta chain. The target antigen is unknown. This CDR3 has 15 residues. Germline lookup yields CDR1 SGHVS and CDR2 FQNEAQ. No DNA is given; TCRdb re-called the 5' RACE reads and lists each CDR3 protein once. The table lists roughly 150,000 distinct CDR3 sequences. This sample was taken from a study of T cells expressing NK-cell markers. About the research overall: The TCR beta repertoires were obtained from sorted CD3+CD56+NKG2C+, CD3+CD56+NKG2C- and CD3+CD56-NKG2C+ T cells. Study-wide findings and caveats: Dominant NKG2C+ clonotypes were found to form about 1.0-8% of CD8+ T cells in 5 or 6 donors.

The TCR was taken from a man aged 18 to 69 in good health. This rearrangement joins TRBV7-8 to TRBJ2-7; TCRdb gives TRBD1 as the D gene, but with no DNA this cannot be confirmed. The specimen was blood T cells: a sorted CD56 or NKG2C T cell subset, CD4+ or CD8+ T cells, or bulk PBMC T cells (not recorded which). The CDR3 spells CASSSGTGSYYEQYF.